This T cell receptor beta chain was recorded in a study of T cells after yellow fever vaccination. The V gene lost 4 bases and the J gene lost 4 bases, with 8 bases spanning the gap. The CDR3 is 12 amino acids. Germline V gene data show CDR1 as MNHEY and CDR2 as SMNVEV (reference sequence). This clonotype was counted between two and nine times. It was through 5'RACE template switching that TCR cDNA was made, with a universal primer site and UMIs added. TCRdb analysed the 5' RACE reads with MiXCR anew, one entry per CDR3 protein. The data hold 250,000 to 400,000 distinct CDR3 sequences, with approximately 4% observed a single time.

This chain links TRBV27 with TRBJ2-7, with unresolved D. The clonotype was recovered from a man in his late teens or twenties who received the YFV17D yellow fever vaccine. The sequenced sample was PBMCs, obtained 5 days after the yellow fever booster vaccination. CDR3 coding DNA: TGTGCCAGCAGTTCACCCACTTACGAGCAGTACTTC. It specifies CASSSPTYEQYF.